These T cell receptor beta chains were read from a single sample in a study of T cell responses to AZD1222 COVID-19 vaccine. Using immunoSEQ multiplex PCR, the repertoire was profiled, and TCRdb retains in-frame clones only, with some absent. The sample lists 85,000 to 100,000 clones, 78% occurring once. This specimen was peripheral blood, taken on day 0 of AZD1222 vaccination. All receptors come from an adult in good health. The CDR3 runs from the conserved cysteine through the conserved F or W. The D gene is left open where the match is weak. Clone sizes are given selectively: once, few, many, or a class where the clone is expanded.

>TRBJ2-1|TRBV5-6|-|-
TGTGCCAGCAGCTCACGAGTAGATGAAAACAATGAGCAGTTCTTC
CASSSRVDENNEQFF
>TRBJ2-1|TRBV5-1|TRBD1|once
TGCGCCAGCAGCTTGGAGGGACAGGTCAATGAGCAGTTCTTC
CASSLEGQVNEQFF
>TRBJ2-4|TRBV10-1|-|-
TGCGCCAGCAATCGGACACTAGCCAAAAACATTCAGTACTTC
CASNRTLAKNIQYF
>TRBJ1-3|TRBV7-8|-|few
TGTGCCAGCAGCCCGACAGCTCTGAATGGAAACACCATATATTTT
CASSPTALNGNTIYF
>TRBJ1-2|TRBV21-1|-|-
TGTGCCAGCAGCAAAGCGTCGAAACAGGGGACTACCGACTATGGCTACACCTTC
CASSKASKQGTTDYGYTF
>TRBJ1-1|TRBV5-4|-|-
TGTGCCAGCAGCTATGATTCAAACACTGAAGCTTTCTTT
CASSYDSNTEAFF
>TRBJ2-1|TRBV7-9|TRBD1|-
TGTGCCAGCAGCTTAGCGAAGGCAGGGGGCGGTTTCCATGAGCAGTTCTTC
CASSLAKAGGGFHEQFF
>TRBJ1-2|TRBV6-1|-|many
TGTGCCAGCAGTGAAACCCCCCGACAGTTCCTTAGGGGCTACACCTTC
CASSETPRQFLRGYTF
>TRBJ1-2|TRBV28|TRBD1|-
TGTGCCAGCAGTCGACAGGGAGGCAACTATGGCTACACCTTC
CASSRQGGNYGYTF
>TRBJ2-7|TRBV5-1|TRBD2|few
TGCGCCAGCAGCTCGGGACTAGCGGGAGCCGAGCAGTACTTC
CASSSGLAGAEQYF
>TRBJ2-7|TRBV3-1/TRBV3-2|-|medium-sized
TGTGCCAGCAACCAAGAGGGCGCAAGCTACGAGCAGTACTTC
CASNQEGASYEQYF
>TRBJ2-7|TRBV2|-|-
TGTGCCAGCAGTCGGAGGGAGATTTACGAGCAGTACTTC
CASSRREIYEQYF
>TRBJ2-6|TRBV7-9|-|-
TGTGCCAGCAGCAGCGAAGTCTCTGGGGCCAACGTCCTGACTTTC
CASSSEVSGANVLTF
>TRBJ1-2|TRBV29-1|-|-
TGCAGCGTTCAGGACCACTCGGGGGGCTACACCTTC
CSVQDHSGGYTF
>TRBJ1-1|TRBV6-2/TRBV6-3|-|-
TGTGCCAGCAGTTATTTCGGGACAAGTCTTTTCTTT
CASSYFGTSLFF
>TRBJ2-7|TRBV30|-|-
TGTGCCTGGAGTACAACCTCTCTGCAGGGGAAATATGTTTACGAGCAGTACTTC
CAWSTTSLQGKYVYEQYF
>TRBJ1-6|TRBV27|TRBD1|-
TGTGCCAGCAGTTTTGGGGACAGGGGCGGAAATTCACCCCTCCACTTT
CASSFGDRGGNSPLHF
>TRBJ1-1|TRBV7-2|-|-
TGTGCCAGCAGCCCATACAAGAGAGGGTACGAAAACACTGAAGCTTTCTTT
CASSPYKRGYENTEAFF
>TRBJ2-7|TRBV6-1|-|-
TGTGCCAGCAGTGACGGGCGGGATGGAACCTACGAGCAGTACTTC
CASSDGRDGTYEQYF